This T cell receptor beta chain was sequenced during a study of T cell responses to AZD1222 COVID-19 vaccine (TCRdb year 2021). The study in broad terms: TCR sequencing covered fewer than 250 trial participants: 200 to 220 given two doses of AZD1222 and some 25 given two doses of MenACWY control vaccine. Enrollment into the trials was organized by age into subgroups of 18-55, 56-69 and 70-plus years, and those subgroups contained approximately 160, 26 and 62 TCR-sequenced participants, respectively.

The CDR3 regions of human TCRbeta chains were analyzed by immunosequencing. Processing in the source paper ran as follows. Repertoire TCRs were checked for matches against a reference library of SARS-CoV-2-specific TCRs that had been generated using the MIRA antigen-specificity platform. Breadth meant the fraction of unique TCRs that were SARS-CoV-2-associated, whereas depth meant the fraction of total T cells that were SARS-CoV-2-associated. Using the MIRA data, each spike-specific TCR was assigned both to the spike region to which the TCR was reactive and to a CD4 or CD8 class. Log10-transformed breadth and depth values were compared by one-way ANOVA with Sidak's multiple comparisons tests. Here the immuneACCESS table is served through TCRdb, limited to in-frame sequences with V and J called. Missing clones are a known gap in these copies; in checked studies unresolved V genes cover under half, and the rest lacks a known reason. V, J and clone size are taken as reported in that table, and D and trimming were inferred from the DNA itself. A total of about 130,000 clones appear in this sample, 80% to 95% of them only once. Clones ranked in the top ten supply more than 0.95% of the sample.

What the study reported, not specific to this receptor: Most participants were white British and females outnumbered males, and the authors suggested that clonal diversity may have been underestimated. The whole spike protein was spanned by vaccine-associated CD4 TCRs, and dominant responses were seen in regions 160-218 and 743-854. Reportedly, almost half of the unique spike-specific TCRs recognized epitopes lying outside the regions that are mutated in the B.1.351 and B.1.1.7 variants. Only a handful of AZD1222 recipients were SARS-CoV-2 seropositive at baseline, limiting conclusions about previously exposed vaccinees. After two AZD1222 doses, spike-specific TCR breadth and depth were significantly higher than at day 0 and than in MenACWY recipients. No day 14 peak-response samples were available, so repertoires were characterized only after the peak T cell response. The 56-69-year group was small, and its depth increase did not reach significance, likely because of low power.

With respect to this clone: The antigen this receptor binds is unknown. No qualities accompany the bases; no much larger clone lies one base away.

This specimen's time point label, per the study, means: about 28 days (+/-7) after the second vaccine dose. Because spike-specific TCR depth and breadth did not differ between the two schedules, AZD1222 recipients who got a second dose at roughly 4 weeks were pooled with those who got a second dose at roughly 12 weeks. Vaccinee samples came from UK trials COV001 and COV002, including a single-blind randomized controlled phase 2/3 trial of AZD1222 (ChAdOx1 nCoV-19) in healthy adults. For TCRbeta chain sequencing, PBMC samples were collected from trial participants at day 0 and at day 28 after the second dose. From the germline V gene, CDR1 is MDHEN and CDR2 is SYDVKM. Trimming leaves V shorter by 1 base and J shorter by 7 bases, with the junction holding 15 bases beyond the gene matches. Its CDR3 holds 18 amino acids, cysteine through phenylalanine. The only DNA kept is the CDR3, 54 bases in frame from the first base.

The sequencing used peripheral blood, collected 28 days after the second AZD1222 dose. This TCR was sampled from an adult who received the AZD1222 COVID-19 vaccine. The rearrangement combines TRBV28 with TRBJ2-5, with 10 bases in between that match TRBD2. The DNA reads TGTGCCAGCAGTTTATCGGCCCTAGCGGGAGAGAAAAGAAGGACCCAGTACTTC. Its translation reads: CASSLSALAGEKRRTQYF.